This T cell receptor (beta chain) was identified during a study of response to subunit inactivated influenza vaccine. Points from the study as a whole: Each seasonal influenza vaccination recruits few new T cells, the authors suggested.

The V and J ends lost 4 bases and 4 bases respectively, with 8 bases between them. The CDR3 is 12 residues long. One entry per CDR3 protein, called by TCRdb with MiXCR from the RT-PCR reads. The profile shows hundreds of thousands of distinct CDR3 sequences, about a sixth of them singletons. As to this clonotype: Its cognate antigen is unknown.

This clonotype was obtained from a man between 50 and 59 years old who received an inactivated influenza vaccine. The chain couples TRBV12-3 or TRBV12-4 to TRBJ2-7, with D unresolved. The source was PBMCs from blood, collected less than 13 days after vaccination. In DNA form, the CDR3 reads TGTGCCAGCAGTTGGGAAGGATACGAGCAGTACTTC. This encodes CASSWEGYEQYF.